What follows describes a single TCR beta chain. Germline assignment: CDR1 DFQATT and CDR2 SNEGSKA (reference sequence). V was shortened by 3 bases and J by 0 bases, with 9 bases between the two germline ends. The CDR3 length is 14 residues. In the original processing: Amplification from reference gene primers served as the basis for estimated nucleated cell counts. Profiling relied on immunoSEQ multiplex PCR, and the TCRdb table lists in-frame clones only, not all of them. V, J and clone size were drawn from that table, and D and trimming were deduced from the DNA. This sample yields 15,000 to 20,000 clones, of which about 90% are seen a single time; roughly 3.7% belongs to the top ten. This specimen belongs to a study of blood T cell repertoires in COVID-19. Study overall: Acute-phase and convalescent COVID-19 samples originated in the United States, Italy and Spain. In each case, the material was cDNA or gDNA derived from T cells, B-cell-depleted T cells, or PBMCs.

The TCR was taken from a human donor in a cohort sampled during active COVID-19. Sequencing was done on a sample of peripheral blood. The chain has TRBV20-1 and TRBJ1-3; D gene unclear. The CDR3 here is CSASLTSSGNTIYF. The DNA of the CDR3 is TGCAGTGCTAGTCTAACGAGCTCTGGAAACACCATATATTTT.